Listed below are T cell receptor beta chains from one sample, sequenced in a study of pediatric ulcerative colitis. Only in-frame clones appear in the TCRdb table, and some are missing; sequencing was by immunoSEQ multiplex PCR. The data show fewer than 30,000 clones, 55% to 85% seen once. Sequencing input: gut tissue. The receptors come from a boy between 5 and 17 years old with severe ulcerative colitis. CDR3s include the opening cysteine and the closing phenylalanine or tryptophan. Each record gives: V gene, clone size, D gene, J gene, CDR3 DNA, CDR3 protein. A D gene is named only where the DNA matches it firmly. Clone size is stated in some rows and not others, as once, few, many or a class when expanded.

TRBV29-1,.,.,TRBJ1-2,TGCAGCGTTGAAGGGGACTTCTATGGCTACACCTTC,CSVEGDFYGYTF
TRBV10-3,.,TRBD2,TRBJ2-3,TGTGCCATCAGCCCCGGGACTAGCGGTTCCCGAGCAGATACGCAGTATTTT,CAISPGTSGSRADTQYF
TRBV6-6,.,.,TRBJ2-5,TGTGCCAGGTCCCCAAAGTGGGAGAAAGAGACCCAGTACTTC,CARSPKWEKETQYF
TRBV7-9,.,TRBD2,TRBJ2-1,TGTGCCAGCAGCTTAACCGGGACTATAGGTGAGCAGTTCTTC,CASSLTGTIGEQFF
TRBV7-3,.,.,TRBJ2-3,TGTGCCAGCAGACTCGGGGTTGGGATGACAGATACGCAGTATTTT,CASRLGVGMTDTQYF
TRBV4-1,.,TRBD2,TRBJ2-2,TGCGCCAGCAGCCAAGAAGCTAGCGGGAGCTTCGGGGAGCTGTTTTTT,CASSQEASGSFGELFF
TRBV13,.,.,TRBJ2-5,TGTGCCAGCAGCCCCGGACCCCGGAAGGAGACCCAGTACTTC,CASSPGPRKETQYF
TRBV5-5,.,.,TRBJ2-5,TGTGCCAGCAGCTTGGCCCGGGAAGAGACCCAGTACTTC,CASSLAREETQYF
TRBV5-1,.,.,TRBJ2-7,TGCGCCACCGAGACCCCTCGTACCTACGAGCAGTACTTC,CATETPRTYEQYF
TRBV19,few,.,TRBJ1-2,TGTGCCAGTAGTAAAGGGGCGAGCCGCGATGGCTACACCTTC,CASSKGASRDGYTF
TRBV7-9,.,.,TRBJ2-3,TGTGCCAGCAGCGTTAGGACCCTAGATACGCAGTATTTT,CASSVRTLDTQYF
TRBV7-2,.,.,TRBJ2-1,TGTGCCAGCAGCATCACGAGGGCGTACAATGAGCAGTTCTTC,CASSITRAYNEQFF
TRBV7-6,.,.,TRBJ1-5,TGTGCCAGCAGCTTAAATAGCAATCAGCCCCAGCATTTT,CASSLNSNQPQHF
TRBV27,.,TRBD1,TRBJ2-1,TGTGCCAGCAGTTTGACAGGGTACAATGAGCAGTTCTTC,CASSLTGYNEQFF
TRBV18,.,.,TRBJ2-3,TGTGCCAGCTCACCTACAGATACGCAGTATTTT,CASSPTDTQYF
TRBV29-1,.,TRBD2,TRBJ2-3,TGCAGCACGGGGACTAGCGGGAGGGCCTCAGCAGATACGCAGTATTTT,CSTGTSGRASADTQYF
TRBV6-6,.,.,TRBJ2-7,TGTGCCAGCAGTTACTCTGGCCGAGGGGTTTACGAGCAGTACTTC,CASSYSGRGVYEQYF
TRBV10-1,few,TRBD1,TRBJ2-3,TGCGCCAGCAGTGCTTCCGGGACAGGAACGCAGTATTTT,CASSASGTGTQYF
TRBV7-9,.,TRBD1,TRBJ2-6,TGTGCCAGCAGCTTAGGGACAGGGCTCCCTGGGGCCAACGTCCTGACTTTC,CASSLGTGLPGANVLTF
TRBV19,.,.,TRBJ2-1,TGTGCCAGTACAAGCGGGAATGAGCAGTTCTTC,CASTSGNEQFF
TRBV5-4,once,.,TRBJ1-4,TGTGCCAGCAGCTTGGGGCCTAATGAAAAACTGTTTTTT,CASSLGPNEKLFF
TRBV6-5,medium-sized,.,TRBJ2-7,TGTGCCAGCAGTTACAACAGCTTCTACGAGCAGTACTTC,CASSYNSFYEQYF
TRBV11-2,.,.,TRBJ2-7,TGTGCCAGCAGCGACACCTCATACGAGCAGTACTTC,CASSDTSYEQYF
TRBV7-9,.,TRBD1,TRBJ2-3,TGTGCCAGCAGCTTAGTCGGCCAGGGGGCAGATACGCAGTATTTT,CASSLVGQGADTQYF
TRBV11-3,few,TRBD2,TRBJ2-2,TGTGCCAGCACCTCAGCGGGAGTTGGTTTCGGCGGGGAGCTGTTTTTT,CASTSAGVGFGGELFF
TRBV2,few,.,TRBJ1-5,TGTGCCAGCAGTGATCTCGGACAGTTTTCTAGCAATCAGCCCCAGCATTTT,CASSDLGQFSSNQPQHF
TRBV6-1,.,TRBD1,TRBJ1-1,TGTGCCAGCAGCGCCAGGGGGACTGAAGCTTTCTTT,CASSARGTEAFF